This TCR beta chain was sequenced during a study of T cell responses to AZD1222 COVID-19 vaccine. Study-level findings and limits: Two doses of AZD1222 preceded a rise in Spike-specific TCR breadth and depth. Baseline serology detected seropositivity in only a handful of AZD1222 recipients. The study found vaccine-associated CD4 TCRs spanning spike, dominant at 160-218 and 743-854. Variant regions that are unmutated are reportedly the target of nearly half of spike-specific TCRs.

Using immunoSEQ multiplex PCR, the repertoire was profiled, and TCRdb retains in-frame clones only, with some absent. The sample includes about 200,000 clones, approximately 95% of them seen just once. As for this clone: Its antigen is unknown.

The sequencing here drew on peripheral blood, taken 28 days after the second AZD1222 dose. This TCR came from an adult who received the AZD1222 COVID-19 vaccine.

This CDR3 reads CASSLGGQLDNEQFF. DNA for the CDR3: TGTGCCAGCAGCTTAGGGGGGCAGTTGGACAATGAGCAGTTCTTC. V usage is TRBV7-2 and J usage is TRBJ2-1, with D possibly matching TRBD1 (6 bases). This CDR3 comprises 15 residues. V was pared by 1 base and J by 5 bases, with 12 bases between. Per the germline V gene, CDR1 is SGHTA and CDR2 is FQGNSA.